This TCR beta chain was retrieved from a study of control samples from healthy donors and cancer patients. Clones were sequenced by immunoSEQ multiplex PCR, and TCRdb holds only the in-frame ones, with some missing. The sample lists approximately 150,000 clones, approximately 91% seen once, with under 4% in the top ten. The sequencing sample was made of blood. The clonotype was recovered from a man aged 25-45 years in good health.

The CDR3 DNA is TGTGCCAGCAGTTCCGACAGGGAGACTAATGAAAAACTGTTTTTT. Encoded protein: CASSSDRETNEKLFF. The genes are TRBV28 and TRBJ1-4; TRBD1 matches 7 bases. V gave up 4 bases and J gave up 2 bases; unmatched junction bases: 4. This CDR3 is 15 amino acids long. Germline V lookup: CDR1 MDHEN, CDR2 SYDVKM.